The rows below give T cell receptor beta chains drawn from one sample of a study of cytomegalovirus exposure and HLA in healthy donors. Sequenced by immunoSEQ multiplex PCR; TCRdb stores in-frame clones only, minus some. The sample carries around 60,000 clones, about 96% recorded once. The material sequenced was PBMCs. These receptors all stem from a woman younger than 35 in good health and CMV-seronegative. CDR3s include the opening cysteine and the closing phenylalanine or tryptophan. The D gene is left open where the match is weak. Not all rows give a size; the values are once, few, many and, for expanded clones, a class.

abundance: once
j_gene: TRBJ1-1
v_gene: TRBV5-1
d_gene: NA
len: 16
CDR3nt: TGCGCCAGCAGCTTGGTTGGGGGGGCGTCCCCCACTGAAGCTTTCTTT
CDR3aa: CASSLVGGASPTEAFF

abundance: NA
j_gene: TRBJ2-1
v_gene: TRBV4-3
d_gene: TRBD2
len: 17
CDR3nt: TGCGCCAGCAGCCAAGCGCCACAGCGGGAGGAGGGCAATGAGCAGTTCTTC
CDR3aa: CASSQAPQREEGNEQFF

abundance: NA
j_gene: TRBJ2-7
v_gene: TRBV7-2
d_gene: TRBD2
len: 15
CDR3nt: TGTGCCAGCAGCAACCCAGCGGGAGGGTCCTACGAGCAGTACTTC
CDR3aa: CASSNPAGGSYEQYF

abundance: NA
j_gene: TRBJ2-7
v_gene: TRBV21-1
d_gene: NA
len: 14
CDR3nt: TGTGCCAGCAGCACTAGCGGGGCCCCCTACGAGCAGTACTTC
CDR3aa: CASSTSGAPYEQYF

abundance: NA
j_gene: TRBJ1-1
v_gene: TRBV5-1
d_gene: NA
len: 13
CDR3nt: TGCGCCAGCAGCGGGGCAGGTAACACTGAAGCTTTCTTT
CDR3aa: CASSGAGNTEAFF

abundance: few
j_gene: TRBJ2-7
v_gene: TRBV7-9
d_gene: NA
len: 16
CDR3nt: TGTGCCAGCAGCCCGATGAGGGCCACGAGCCCTGCGGGGCAGTACTTC
CDR3aa: CASSPMRATSPAGQYF

abundance: NA
j_gene: TRBJ1-5
v_gene: TRBV15
d_gene: TRBD1
len: 13
CDR3nt: TGTGCCACCAGCAGGACAGGGCCAGGGGCCCAGCATTTT
CDR3aa: CATSRTGPGAQHF

abundance: NA
j_gene: TRBJ1-1
v_gene: TRBV25-1
d_gene: NA
len: 17
CDR3nt: TGTGCCAGCAGTGAATGGGAGCGGGAAGGGGGAGGAGATGAAGCTTTCTTT
CDR3aa: CASSEWEREGGGDEAFF

abundance: NA
j_gene: TRBJ2-2
v_gene: TRBV5-6
d_gene: TRBD1
len: 15
CDR3nt: TGTGCCAGCAGCACCCCAGGGGGGAACACCGGGGAGCTGTTTTTT
CDR3aa: CASSTPGGNTGELFF

abundance: NA
j_gene: TRBJ2-2
v_gene: TRBV28
d_gene: NA
len: 14
CDR3nt: TGTGCCAGCACCCCGGACAGCAACACCGGGGAGCTGTTTTTT
CDR3aa: CASTPDSNTGELFF